This T cell receptor (beta chain) was found in a study of regulatory T cells in long-lasting Graves disease. Time point given: persistent/refractory GD, antithyroid drugs over 5 years with positive TRAb. Researchers made the TCR library from RNA that was extracted from PBMCs. The TCR beta library used iRepertoire HTBI primers with Arm-PCR amplification of CDR3. MiXCR, run by TCRdb on the multiplex PCR reads, gives a single entry per CDR3 protein. The sample yields a few hundred thousand distinct CDR3 sequences, under 25% seen once. With 1 base removed from V and 0 bases from J, the gap between germline ends came to 13 bases. Germline CDR1 LNHDA, CDR2 SQIVND (reference sequence). The length of the CDR3 is 18 residues.

The receptor's source is a female donor with Graves disease. Here the sequenced sample was peripheral blood mononuclear cells (PBMCs), taken when the disease was refractory, from a patient treated with antithyroid drugs. The V call is TRBV19, the J call TRBJ2-6, with D perhaps TRBD1 or TRBD2 (5 bases each). CDR3 sequence (DNA): TGTGCCAGTAGTATAGTAGGTTGGGGGAGCTCTGGGGCCAACGTCCTGACTTTC. Protein: CASSIVGWGSSGANVLTF.